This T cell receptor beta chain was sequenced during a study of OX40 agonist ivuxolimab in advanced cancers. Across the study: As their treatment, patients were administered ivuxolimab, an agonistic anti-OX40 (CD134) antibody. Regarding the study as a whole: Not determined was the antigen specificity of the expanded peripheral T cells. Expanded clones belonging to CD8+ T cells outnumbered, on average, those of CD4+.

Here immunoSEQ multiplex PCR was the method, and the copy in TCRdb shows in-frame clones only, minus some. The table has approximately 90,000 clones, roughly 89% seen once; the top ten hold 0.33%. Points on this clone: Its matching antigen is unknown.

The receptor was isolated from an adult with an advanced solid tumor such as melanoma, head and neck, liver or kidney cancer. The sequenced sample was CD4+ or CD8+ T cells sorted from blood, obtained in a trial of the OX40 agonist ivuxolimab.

CDR3 sequence (DNA): TGTGCCAGCAGTGGGCAGGGGGCGGCAAGTTCTGAAGCTTTCTTT. Its translation is CASSGQGAASSEAFF. The chain employs TRBV2 and TRBJ1-1; 8 bases agree with TRBD1. V trimming: 4 bases; J trimming: 6 bases; junction bases outside the gene matches: 10. This CDR3 region has 15 residues. Germline V lookup: CDR1 SNHLY, CDR2 FYNNEI.